This T cell receptor beta chain was documented in a study of cytomegalovirus exposure and HLA in healthy donors (dated by TCRdb to 2017 to 2019). Background for the entire study: An earlier analysis of approximately 600 of the donors reported roughly 270 Gb of sequence data and some 100 million unique TCR beta sequences from some 180 million T cells. The number of donors typed differed by locus, with 629-630 for A, B, C, DRB1 and DQB1, around 500 for DQA1, under 610 for DPA1, and 472 for DPB1. Every discovery cohort repertoire had been produced on one sequencing platform. Donor age, sex, ethnicity and CMV serostatus were compiled together with the repertoire data. Rather than using new phenotypic data, the later analysis identified candidate immune exposures from TCR beta sequences and from how often those sequences occurred across donors. Besides the first cohort of around 700 subjects, a separate validation cohort made up of roughly 130 different subjects was used. The T cell repertoires of roughly 660 subjects were profiled by immunosequencing and related to cytomegalovirus serostatus. Class I and class II HLA loci were covered by the typing at four-digit resolution. On average, around 200,000 unique TCR beta nucleotide sequences were sequenced per donor among 398 genotyped donors of the cohort, with around 19% of those sequences being non-productive. Roughly 290 gigabases of sequencing data and around 88 million unique TCR sequences made up an early release that covered roughly 670 HLA-typed donors. The aim of the study was to test whether cataloging public T cell receptors could identify signatures of past pathogen exposure. Roughly 5 DR-DQ haplotypes were handled as single units for association and clustering, since linkage in the cohort was strong. An earlier analysis of 450 to 750 of the donors used high-throughput TCR beta sequencing to judge whether each TCR beta V gene segment behaved as functional or pseudogenic. To study patterns of TCR occurrence, a later analysis re-analyzed previously published TCR beta repertoires from just over 650 donors and added high-resolution HLA genotyping. A later genetic analysis used genome-wide SNP genotypes for about 60% of the 666 donors, treating that subset as a discovery cohort. Of the roughly 390 genotyped donors, roughly 76% were placed in the genetic ancestry cluster associated with self-reported Caucasian donors. High-throughput TCR immunosequencing, statistical association of individual TCRs with disease status, and machine learning were combined to predict cytomegalovirus infection status. What the study reported, not specific to this receptor: Most TCR sequences were seen in very few donors, while some public TCRs were found in many individuals. In the study, approximately 160 TCR beta chains were listed as associated with cytomegalovirus. According to a later genetic analysis, donors in an Asian-associated ancestry cluster had fewer N-insertions in productive TCRs than the roughly 700-donor mean. Correlated functional status among segregating V segments might be attributable to linkage disequilibrium, but an unknown experimental factor could not be ruled out. The authors suggested that the approach could potentially be generalized to other disease states and immunological phenotypes. Roughly uniform sequencing depth across donors was assumed in presence/absence analyses, although this assumption may not hold. Some IMGT-functional V segments, including TRBV6-2 and TRBV6-3, could not be told apart with the 87-base-pair reads, so those segments were excluded. Strong co-occurrence of HLA alleles, especially DR and DQ, made assigning TCR associations to individual alleles difficult. In an earlier analysis of approximately 590 of the donors, most TCR beta V segments were observed in productive rearrangements about 90% or about 30% of the time, broadly matching IMGT annotations. The classifier was reported to diagnose cytomegalovirus status with high specificity and sensitivity in both the original and validation cohorts. V-gene and J-gene trimming of TCR beta chains was associated with a missense DCLRE1C variant in a later genetic analysis, and the association was replicated in an independent cohort. According to a later analysis, parvovirus B19, influenza, CMV and Epstein-Barr virus appeared linked to several top co-occurrence clusters. Around 16 rarely observed V segments, including chromosome 9 orphons, were excluded from the earlier analysis of several hundred of the donors because counts were too low. A later analysis found that HLA-associated TCR beta chains were more clonally expanded and had lower generation probabilities than equally common non-associated chains. A further reported finding was that TCR beta sequences accurately predicted the HLA-A and HLA-B alleles for most subjects in the first cohort. Immune exposure information for the cohort was limited to CMV serostatus. Three of the identified cytomegalovirus-associated TCR beta chains were confirmed in vitro to be specific for cytomegalovirus antigens. In a later analysis, most CMV-associated TCR beta chains were found to appear HLA-restricted, with HLA associations seemingly driven largely by CMV exposure. Because some donors lacked HLA typing at each locus, the association tests relied only on the typed subset. A later analysis found that TCR association rates varied across HLA loci, with DRB1 alleles showing the most associated TCRs and HLA-C alleles the fewest. The cohort was sequenced for TCR beta chains only, and without alpha or paired-chain data the features that could be detected were limited. The sequencing pipeline was judged likely to have produced a cluster of highly shared sequence variants as a technical artifact. In a later analysis, 16,951 TCR beta sequences were associated with specific HLA alleles at a false discovery rate of 0.05.

The cohort consisted of some 670 healthy bone marrow donors. At the time of sampling, all cohort members were nominally healthy, though unrecorded immune exposures were likely present. The donor was CMV seronegative and was included in the group of about 350 seronegative cohort members. Each donor provided a peripheral blood sample, and peripheral blood mononuclear cells were used for TCR beta sequencing. The Qiagen DNeasy Blood Extraction Kit was used to extract genomic DNA from the blood cell samples. Of note for this clone: Its antigen specificity is not known. Base qualities are not provided; no much larger clone lies one nucleotide away.

The protocol used for the library was the immunoSEQ multiplex PCR assay. A mixture of 60 forward primers for TCR Vbeta segments and 13 reverse primers for TCR Jbeta segments was used in the multiplex PCR. The CDR3 region of rearranged TCR beta genes was amplified from genomic DNA by a multiplex PCR assay. The Illumina HiSeq System was used to sequence the amplified TCR beta libraries as 87-base-pair reads. The study's processing was this. In a later analysis, approximately 74 million unique TCR beta chains were counted across the roughly 670 repertoires, and around 10 million of these chains were shared by at least two donors. To remove PCR and sequencing errors, raw reads were error-corrected and collapsed into unique sequences using a nearest-neighbor algorithm that merged closely related sequences. CDR3 sequences were aligned to IMGT reference sequences to assign V, D and J gene segments. For a sequence to be retained, a match of at least six nucleotides to both a V gene segment and a J gene segment was required. Rearrangements were called productive when the CDR3 lacked stop codons and stayed in frame with V and J; all others were non-productive. Following IMGT convention, CDR3 was defined as the stretch from the second conserved V-encoded cysteine to the conserved J-encoded phenylalanine. Sequences without an unambiguous match to a single V gene segment were excluded from the earlier analysis of 587 of the donors. An earlier analysis of under 750 of the donors called V segments functional above 56.7% productive rearrangements and segregating when the between-donor standard deviation exceeded 5%. A statistical classification framework was developed to diagnose cytomegalovirus status using the catalog of TCR beta chain sequences. In a later analysis, TCR nucleotide sequences were compared against IMGT/GENE-DB human TR gene sequences so that V and J genes could be assigned. The TCRdist pipeline was used in a later analysis to assign CDR3 sequences and most-parsimonious VDJ recombination scenarios. In a later analysis, each TCR beta chain was defined by its CDR3 amino acid sequence together with its V-gene family, and reads lacking a unique V-gene family were excluded. In a later analysis, 450 to 600 highly shared, low-generation-probability nucleotide sequences were removed to address suspected cross-contamination and a sequencing artifact. In a later analysis, a clonal expansion index for each public chain was calculated from normalized within-repertoire ranks of inferred template counts. In a later analysis, generation probabilities were computed with a VDJ recombination model fitted to out-of-frame rearrangements, and the resulting probabilities were checked against IGoR. In a later analysis, hypergeometric tests were used to score TCR-TCR, TCR-HLA and TCR-CMV co-occurrence, with a repertoire-size bias correction applied to TCR pairs. A later analysis estimated false discovery rates by permuting HLA or CMV assignments 20 times. In a later analysis, co-occurring TCRs were grouped using DBSCAN, with TCRdist sequence similarity added in when clustering inside HLA-allele-positive subsets. Repertoires with fewer than 30,000 or more than 120,000 public chains, plus five repertoires with anomalous nucleotide sharing, were excluded from co-occurrence clustering. TCRdb retrieved this table from immuneACCESS and kept in-frame rearrangements only. Not all clones are present; in checked studies, unresolved V genes account for under half, and no reason is known for the remainder. The DNA was the basis for D and trimming; V, J and clone size are from that table. The table for this sample lists roughly 200,000 clones; about 80% of them were counted only once. The top ten clonotypes cover 0.63% of the sample.

From its cysteine to its phenylalanine, the CDR3 spans 16 amino acids. CDR3 DNA is the only sequence kept; it has 48 bases, read in frame from the first base. The germline V gene encodes CDR1 LNHNV and CDR2 YYDKDF (reference sequence). Trimming at the junction amounts to 2 bases on V and 6 bases on J, and the germline ends lie 17 bases apart. This clonotype originated in a man aged 18-30 years in good health and CMV-seronegative. The rearrangement joined TRBV15 to TRBJ2-1; TRBD1 is perhaps the D gene, given 6 matching bases. Specimen: PBMCs. The CDR3 has the sequence CATSRQRDTFPNEQFF. The bases read TGTGCCACCAGCAGACAGAGGGACACCTTCCCCAATGAGCAGTTCTTC.